One and the same sample provided the 11 T cell receptor beta chains below, sequenced in a study of shared clonotypes between healthy human individuals. Naive CD8 cells were CD45RO-negative, positively selected for CCR7, excluding terminally differentiated effector memory CD45RA+ cells. Generated by immunoSEQ multiplex PCR, the TCRdb table keeps only in-frame clones and is missing some. The data contain hundreds of thousands of clones, around 96% of them singletons. The sequenced material came from naive CD8+ T cells sorted from blood. Receptors originate from a woman under 40 in good health.

V and J are TRBV19 and TRBJ1-5, with D perhaps TRBD1 (5 bases). The germline V gene has CDR1 LNHDA and CDR2 SQIVND (reference sequence). V lost 7 bases, J lost 4 bases, and 20 bases lay in between. The CDR3 totals 16 residues. CDR3 DNA sequence: TGTGCCAGTACCTTAAGCCTATCAGGGCCAAATCAGCCCCAGCATTTT. It is translated as CASTLSLSGPNQPQHF.

The chain uses TRBV7-9 and TRBJ2-7; D is undetermined. Germline CDR1 reads SEHNR; CDR2 reads FQNEAQ (reference sequence). V shed 4 bases and J shed 4 bases, with 17 bases lying between them. The CDR3 totals 15 residues. CDR3 bases: TGTGCCAGCAGCTCGCGCCGGGCCGGTGGGTACGAGCAGTACTTC. Translating it yields CASSSRRAGGYEQYF.

The chain links TRBV28 to TRBJ2-3; the D gene is possibly TRBD2 (6 bases). The CDR3 spans 18 residues. CDR1 and CDR2 from the germline V gene are MDHEN and SYDVKM. V was pared by 2 bases and J by 2 bases, with 20 bases between. The CDR3 region is CASSLMSPSDVFTDTQYF. The CDR3 DNA is TGTGCCAGCAGTTTAATGTCCCCTAGCGACGTATTCACAGATACGCAGTATTTT.

The genes are TRBV13 and TRBJ1-1; D remains unclear. Trimming shortened V by 0 bases and J by 0 bases, and 5 bases separated the two germline ends. CDR1 is PRHDT and CDR2 is FYEKMQ in the germline V gene (reference sequence). The CDR3 covers 14 residues. The CDR3 region has the DNA TGTGCCAGCAGCTTAGGTTTGATGAACACTGAAGCTTTCTTT. It codes for CASSLGLMNTEAFF. The full variable domain, in which reference TRBV13 and TRBJ1-1 provide the parts outside the CDR3, is AAGVIQSPRHLIKEKRETATLKCYPIPRHDTVYWYQQGPGQDPQFLISFYEKMQSDKGSIPDRFSAQQFSDYHSELNMSSLELGDSALYFCASSLGLMNTEAFFGQGTRLTVV.

V is TRBV7-6 and J is TRBJ2-5, with D unresolved. V lost 2 bases and J 5 bases, leaving 6 bases between the germline ends. CDR1 is SGHVS, CDR2 FNYEAQ, per germline. The CDR3 covers 12 residues. The CDR3 sequence is CASSLSGETQYF. CDR3 nucleotides: TGTGCCAGCAGCTTATCCGGGGAGACCCAGTACTTC.

The count of this clone is one. V usage is TRBV6-5 and J usage is TRBJ2-5, with D possibly being TRBD1 or TRBD2 (5 bases each). V was pared by 6 bases and J by 11 bases, with 13 bases between. The CDR3 covers 11 residues. Germline loops: CDR1 MNHEY, CDR2 SVGAGI. CDR3 nucleotides: TGTGCCAGCAGAAGGGGAGTAGAGCAGTACTTC. Translation: CASRRGVEQYF.

V usage is TRBV6-1 and J usage is TRBJ1-3; D not certain. Deletions cut 4 bases from V and 0 bases from J, with 10 bases between. The CDR3 consists of 15 residues. CDR1 and CDR2 (germline): MNHNS, SASEGT. The CDR3 coding sequence is TGTGCCAGCAGTGCCACCACAATCTCTGGAAACACCATATATTTT. Translating gives CASSATTISGNTIYF.

The chain carries TRBV18 and TRBJ1-1, with TRBD1 matching over 9 bases. Germline assignment: CDR1 KGHSH and CDR2 LQKENI. This CDR3 spans 16 amino acids. The V segment lost 4 bases and the J segment 0 bases; nucleotides outside the gene matches: 6. CDR3 nucleotide sequence: TGTGCCAGCTCACTCGAACAGGGGGCCATGAACACTGAAGCTTTCTTT. This encodes CASSLEQGAMNTEAFF.

This chain joins TRBV5-1 and TRBJ2-7; maybe TRBD1 (5 bases). Germline V gene sequence: CDR1 SGHRS, CDR2 YFSETQ. Trimming removed 0 bases at V and 8 bases at J, with 6 bases between. CDR3 length: 11 amino acids. The CDR3 reads CASSLGGQQYF. The CDR3 nucleotides are TGCGCCAGCAGCTTGGGGGGCCAGCAGTACTTC.

This sequence joins TRBV7-7 and TRBJ2-1, with D maybe TRBD2 (5 bases). Looked up from germline, CDR1 is SSHAT and CDR2 is FNYEAQ (reference sequence). The CDR3 extends over 16 amino acids. Trimming took off 5 bases at V and 5 bases at J, with 19 bases between the two ends. The CDR3 DNA reads as TGTGCCAGCAGCCCTGAGGTATCTCGACTAAACAATGAGCAGTTCTTC. This gives the protein CASSPEVSRLNNEQFF.

The V and J genes are TRBV9 and TRBJ1-1; no clear D. V lost 4 bases and J 3 bases, leaving 7 bases between the germline ends. Germline V lookup: CDR1 SGDLS, CDR2 YYNGEE. The CDR3 loop spans 12 amino acids. The CDR3, as DNA: TGTGCCAGCAGCCAAGCTGACACTGAAGCTTTCTTT. Its protein product is CASSQADTEAFF.